The 21 T cell receptor beta chains reported below all come from one sample, sequenced in a study of vaccination and CD4 T cells after COVID-19. What these receptors recognize is not known. Sample treatment: roughly 10-day PBMC culture with coronavirus spike peptide pools or control peptides (ViraFEST assay). Oncomine TCR Beta short-read sequencing was applied to DNA from cultured CD4+ T cells. MiXCR, run by TCRdb on the PCR reads, gives a single entry per CDR3 protein. The sample yields about 14,000 distinct CDR3 sequences, approximately 48% seen once. This sample comprised CD4+ T cells from blood, cultured in vitro, obtained before SARS-CoV-2 vaccination. Receptors were obtained from a human donor who had recovered from COVID-19.

This chain uses TRBV5-6 with TRBJ1-2, with 7 nucleotides matching TRBD1. CDR1 is SGHDT, CDR2 YYEEEE, per germline. This CDR3 has 14 amino acids. Germline trimming cut 3 bases from V and 5 bases from J; bases unmatched to any gene: 7. The CDR3 nucleotides are TGTGCCAGCAGCTACAGACAGGGCCTATATGGCTACACCTTC. This gives the protein CASSYRQGLYGYTF.

This chain joins TRBV7-3 and TRBJ2-5, with 8 bases fitting TRBD1. Germline assignment: CDR1 SGHTA and CDR2 FQGTGA. The CDR3 has 15 residues. V shed 0 bases, J shed 5 bases, and the junction held 5 bases outside the gene matches. CDR3 in DNA: TGTGCCAGCAGCTTAACGCAGGGGGCGAGGGAGACCCAGTACTTC. It specifies CASSLTQGARETQYF.

The chain has TRBV24-1 and TRBJ1-1, with a tentative D call TRBD1 (6 bases). The CDR3 totals 17 residues. Per germline, CDR1 KGHDR and CDR2 SFDVKD. The V and J ends lost 3 bases and 3 bases respectively, with 19 bases between them. The CDR3 nucleotides are TGTGCCACCAGTGATAGCGGGGGGAAGACAGGCTACACTGAAGCTTTCTTT. Its translation: CATSDSGGKTGYTEAFF.

The chain combines TRBV27 with TRBJ2-2; the match to TRBD1 covers 7 bases. V was clipped by 8 bases and J by 9 bases; unmatched bases: 21. The germline gives CDR1 MNHEY, CDR2 SMNVEV (reference sequence). The CDR3 loop spans 17 amino acids. CDR3 loop: CASGSFPGQGVHRELFF. The CDR3 nucleotides are TGTGCCAGCGGCTCCTTCCCTGGGCAGGGGGTGCACAGGGAGCTGTTTTTT.

The chain employs TRBV6-5 and TRBJ2-7, with D hard to call. The germline V gene has CDR1 MNHEY and CDR2 SVGAGI. Trimming shortened V by 4 bases and J by 2 bases, and 15 bases separated the two germline ends. This CDR3 is built from 15 residues. The CDR3 protein is CASSSGSGRPYEQYF. The CDR3, as DNA: TGTGCCAGCAGTTCCGGATCGGGCCGTCCCTACGAGCAGTACTTC.

V gene TRBV4-2 combines with J gene TRBJ2-1, with 10 bases identical to TRBD2. After removal of 1 base from V and 5 bases from J, the junction contained 11 bases not matched to a gene. CDR3 length equals 18 residues. Germline CDR1 is LGHNA and CDR2 is YNFKEQ. The CDR3 protein is CASSQVSRAGGPDNEQFF. Written as DNA, the CDR3 is TGTGCCAGCAGCCAAGTTAGCCGAGCGGGGGGGCCCGACAATGAGCAGTTCTTC.

For the CDR3, the DNA is TGTGCCAGCAGTCGGGACAGGGGAAACGGCAATCAGCCCCAGCATTTT. Translation gives CASSRDRGNGNQPQHF. The V call is TRBV12-3 or TRBV12-4, the J call TRBJ1-5; 10 bases line up with TRBD1. This CDR3 is 16 amino acids long. The junction had 6 bases not matched to a gene; V was cut back by 5 bases and J by 2 bases.

The rearrangement joins TRBV20-1 to TRBJ2-1; 15 bases are shared with TRBD2. With V trimmed by 3 bases and J by 5 bases, 17 bases remained unmatched. The germline V gene encodes CDR1 DFQATT and CDR2 SNEGSKA (reference sequence). The length of the CDR3 is 20 residues. CDR3 bases: TGCAGTGCTAGCGCCGGGACTAGCGGGAGGCCCCTCTTAGATGACAATGAGCAGTTCTTC. Translating gives CSASAGTSGRPLLDDNEQFF.

This clonotype was detected once. V and J are TRBV28 and TRBJ1-1, with D perhaps TRBD1 (5 bases). V was shortened by 2 bases and J by 7 bases, with 14 bases between the two germline ends. In germline, CDR1 is MDHEN, CDR2 SYDVKM. The CDR3 has 14 amino acids. The CDR3 sequence: CASSLQGVYNEAFF. The CDR3 bases are TGTGCCAGCAGTTTACAGGGCGTGTATAATGAAGCTTTCTTT.

This clonotype is large (0.1 to 1%). The CDR3 DNA sequence: TGTGCCAGCAGTTATTCAGGGATGTACACTGAAGCTTTCTTT. Its translation: CASSYSGMYTEAFF. J is TRBJ1-1 and V is TRBV6-5, with D tentatively TRBD1 (5 bases). The CDR3 loop spans 14 amino acids. The germline V gene encodes CDR1 MNHEY and CDR2 SVGAGI. V was trimmed by 3 bases and J by 3 bases, leaving 11 bases between them.

V and J are TRBV4-3 and TRBJ1-2, with a tentative D call TRBD1 (6 bases). In germline, CDR1 is LGHNA, CDR2 YSLEER. The V end was cut by 1 base, the J end by 3 bases, with 12 bases between. The CDR3 runs to 15 residues. The CDR3 sequence is CASSQALQGDYGYTF. As DNA, the CDR3 is TGCGCCAGCAGCCAAGCGTTACAGGGAGACTATGGCTACACCTTC.

This clonotype has only a few counts. The chain joins TRBV20-1 to TRBJ1-5; D is perhaps TRBD1 (6 bases). Germline CDR1 reads DFQATT; CDR2 reads SNEGSKA (reference sequence). CDR3 size: 15 residues. V was shortened by 0 bases and J by 6 bases, with 15 bases between the two germline ends. CDR3: CSARDPGGVGQPQHF. In nucleotides, the CDR3 is TGCAGTGCTAGAGATCCTGGGGGCGTCGGTCAGCCCCAGCATTTT.

V and J are TRBV12-3 or TRBV12-4 and TRBJ1-5; D remains unclear. There are 14 residues in the CDR3. Trimming stripped 6 bases from V and 5 bases from J, with 14 bases between. CDR3: CASRTTSLDQPQHF. The CDR3 DNA reads TGTGCCAGCAGAACGACGAGTTTGGATCAGCCCCAGCATTTT.

The chain employs TRBV6-1 and TRBJ1-6; 8 bases fit TRBD1. CDR3 length: 14 amino acids. V dropped 6 bases and J dropped 6; count of bases not matched to a gene: 4. Germline lookup yields CDR1 MNHNS and CDR2 SASEGT. In DNA, the CDR3 is TGTGCCAGCAGAAAAGGACAGGGTAATTCACCCCTCCACTTT. As protein: CASRKGQGNSPLHF.

The CDR3 sequence is CASSFREGGSPLHF. The CDR3 nucleotides read TGTGCCAGCAGCTTTCGGGAGGGTGGTTCACCCCTCCACTTT. The rearrangement links TRBV7-9 to TRBJ1-6, with D unclear. V shed 3 bases and J shed 9 bases, with 12 bases lying between them. Germline-derived CDR1 and CDR2 are SEHNR and FQNEAQ (reference sequence). The CDR3 contains 14 residues.

V gene TRBV6-2 or TRBV6-3 combines with J gene TRBJ2-3, with TRBD1 matching over 12 bases. CDR3 length: 18 amino acids. Germline CDR1 reads MNHEY; CDR2 reads SVGEGT. V lost 2 bases to trimming and J lost 3 bases; unmatched junction nucleotides: 9. Written as DNA, the CDR3 is TGTGCCAGCAGTTACCAAACCGGGACAGGGGGCGTAACAGATACGCAGTATTTT. Encoded protein: CASSYQTGTGGVTDTQYF.

This chain joins TRBV28 and TRBJ1-6, with a weak D call TRBD1 (5 bases). V was trimmed by 5 bases and J by 8 bases, leaving 10 bases between them. CDR3 size: 13 residues. The germline CDR1 and CDR2 sequences are MDHEN and SYDVKM. CDR3 DNA: TGTGCCAGCAGTCCATTGGGGGATTCACCCCTCCACTTT. Translation: CASSPLGDSPLHF. Based on the CDR3 plus reference TRBV28 and TRBJ1-6, the full variable domain is DVKVTQSSRYLVKRTGEKVFLECVQDMDHENMFWYRQDPGLGLRLIYFSYDVKMKEKGDIPEGYSVSREKKERFSLILESASTNQTSMYLCASSPLGDSPLHFGNGTRLTVT.

CDR3 residues: CASSPREGLNTEAFF. The CDR3 nucleotides are TGTGCCAGCAGCCCTAGGGAGGGGCTGAACACTGAAGCTTTCTTT. The chain links TRBV7-9 to TRBJ1-1, with D perhaps matching TRBD1 (5 bases). The germline V gene has CDR1 SEHNR and CDR2 FQNEAQ (reference sequence). The CDR3 totals 15 residues. The germline V and J ends were trimmed by 5 bases and 0 bases, with 13 bases remaining between them.

The chain uses TRBV2 and TRBJ2-3; no definite D call. The germline V and J ends were trimmed by 2 bases and 5 bases, with 14 bases remaining between them. Germline V lookup: CDR1 SNHLY, CDR2 FYNNEI. This CDR3 region has 15 residues. CDR3 sequence: CASSERGPPGDTQYF. The CDR3 DNA follows: TGTGCCAGCAGTGAAAGAGGACCCCCCGGAGATACGCAGTATTTT.

The chain couples TRBV7-9 to TRBJ2-3; the match to TRBD1 covers 8 bases. Germline CDR1 reads SEHNR; CDR2 reads FQNEAQ (reference sequence). V lost 8 bases to trimming and J lost 3 bases; unmatched junction nucleotides: 10. The CDR3 is 15 residues long. CDR3 amino acids: CASSGRQGRTDTQYF. The CDR3 nucleotides read TGTGCCAGCTCGGGGAGACAGGGGAGGACAGATACGCAGTATTTT.

The count of this clonotype is one. This chain joins TRBV7-3 and TRBJ2-3, with D hard to call. CDR1 is SGHTA and CDR2 is FQGTGA in the germline V gene. The CDR3 extends over 14 amino acids. Trimming shortened V by 4 bases and J by 5 bases, and 13 bases separated the two germline ends. For the CDR3, the DNA is TGTGCCAGCAGCTCATCAGCGACCGAAGATACGCAGTATTTT. This translates into CASSSSATEDTQYF.